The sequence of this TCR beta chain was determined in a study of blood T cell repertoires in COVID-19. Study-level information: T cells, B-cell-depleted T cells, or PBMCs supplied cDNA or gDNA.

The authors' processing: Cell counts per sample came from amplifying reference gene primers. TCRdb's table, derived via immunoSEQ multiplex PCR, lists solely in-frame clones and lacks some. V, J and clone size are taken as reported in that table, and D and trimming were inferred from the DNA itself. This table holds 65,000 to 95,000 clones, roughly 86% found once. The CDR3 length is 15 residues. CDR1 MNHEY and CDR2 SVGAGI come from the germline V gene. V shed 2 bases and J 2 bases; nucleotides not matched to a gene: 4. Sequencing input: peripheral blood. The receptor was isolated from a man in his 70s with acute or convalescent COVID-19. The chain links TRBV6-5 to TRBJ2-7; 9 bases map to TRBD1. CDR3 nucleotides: TGTGCCAGCAGTTACCGAAGGGACAGGGCCTACGAGCAGTACTTC. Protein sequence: CASSYRRDRAYEQYF.